Reported below is one T cell receptor beta chain. The antigen remains unidentified. The data are from a study of T cells expressing NK-cell markers. About the study: It was from sorted CD3+CD56+NKG2C+, CD3+CD56+NKG2C- and CD3+CD56-NKG2C+ T cells that TCR beta repertoires came.

Beta-chain TCR cDNA was generated via 5'RACE template switching with UMIs. Reprocessing the 5' RACE reads, TCRdb reports a single entry for every CDR3 protein and omits DNA. The sample spans 500,000 or so distinct CDR3 sequences; the ten largest clones claim around 3.3%. Study findings and constraints: Roughly six donors carried dominant NKG2C+ clonotypes that made up about 1.0-8% of their CD8+ T cells.

Per the germline V gene, CDR1 is KGHSH and CDR2 is LQKENI. The CDR3 extends over 17 amino acids. The V call is TRBV18, the J call TRBJ2-1; the TCRdb D gene call, TRBD2, has no DNA to confirm it. Sequencing was performed on blood T cells: a sorted CD56 or NKG2C T cell subset, CD4+ or CD8+ T cells, or bulk PBMC T cells (not recorded which). The receptor was isolated from a man aged 18 to 30 in good health. Here the CDR3 reads CASSPVRTSGALNEQFF.